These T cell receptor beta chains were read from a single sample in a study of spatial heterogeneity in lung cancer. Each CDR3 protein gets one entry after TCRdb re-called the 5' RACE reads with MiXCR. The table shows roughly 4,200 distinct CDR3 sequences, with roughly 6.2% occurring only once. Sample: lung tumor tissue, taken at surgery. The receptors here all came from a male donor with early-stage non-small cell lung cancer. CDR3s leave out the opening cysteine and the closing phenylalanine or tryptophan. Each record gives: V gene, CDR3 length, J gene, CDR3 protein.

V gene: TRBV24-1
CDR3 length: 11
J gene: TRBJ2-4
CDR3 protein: ATSDPPLHIQY

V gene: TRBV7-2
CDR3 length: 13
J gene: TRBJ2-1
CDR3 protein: ASSASGFSYNEQF

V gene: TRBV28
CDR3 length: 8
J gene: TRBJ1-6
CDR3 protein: ASRRGALH

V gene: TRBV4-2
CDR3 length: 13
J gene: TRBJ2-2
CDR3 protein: ASSRSSQGTGELF

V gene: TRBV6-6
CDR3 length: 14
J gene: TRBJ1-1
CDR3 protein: ASSYAHSRMNTEAF

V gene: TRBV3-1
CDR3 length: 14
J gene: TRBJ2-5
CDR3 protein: ASSPDLTGYQETQY

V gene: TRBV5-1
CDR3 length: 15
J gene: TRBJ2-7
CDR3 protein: ASSPGLAGGPSYEQY

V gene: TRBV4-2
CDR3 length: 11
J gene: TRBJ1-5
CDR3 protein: ASSHDLNQPQH

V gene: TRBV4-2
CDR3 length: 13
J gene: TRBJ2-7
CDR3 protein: ASSQEKEESYEQY

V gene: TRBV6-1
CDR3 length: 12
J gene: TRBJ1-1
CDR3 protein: ASSFSDGNTEAF